This T cell receptor beta chain was captured in a study of cytomegalovirus exposure and HLA in healthy donors. Study-wide background: An earlier analysis identified under 130 million unique TCR beta sequences in about 190 million T cells.

This clone was counted only a few times. Its antigen is still unknown. Whole-study findings and limits: Researchers counted over 150 TCR beta chains as cytomegalovirus-associated. Within an earlier analysis, most TCR beta V segments proved productive either about 87% or about 30% of the time. Analyzed later, association rates of TCRs varied across HLA loci, with DRB1 most and HLA-C fewest.

Primers for the PCR totalled 60 Vbeta and 13 Jbeta. Generated by immunoSEQ multiplex PCR, the TCRdb table keeps only in-frame clones and is missing some. The sample consists of 90,000 to 110,000 clones, 69% of them appearing once. The source material was PBMCs. The receptor comes from a man aged 25-45 years in good health and CMV-seronegative.

CDR3 region: CASSVEAYGGGPNNEQFF. DNA for the CDR3: TGTGCCAGCAGCGTAGAGGCTTACGGGGGAGGGCCAAACAATGAGCAGTTCTTC. This chain connects TRBV9 to TRBJ2-1; 7 bases map to TRBD2. Germline assignment: CDR1 SGDLS and CDR2 YYNGEE. The CDR3 extends over 18 amino acids. V shed 0 bases, J shed 5 bases, and the junction held 14 bases outside the gene matches. Together with reference TRBV9 and TRBJ2-1, the CDR3 gives the full variable domain: DSGVTQTPKHLITATGQRVTLRCSPRSGDLSVYWYQQSLDQGLQFLIQYYNGEERAKGNILERFSAQQFPDLHSELNLSSLELGDSALYFCASSVEAYGGGPNNEQFFGPGTRLTVL.